This is a list of T cell receptor beta chains from one sample in a study of blood T cell repertoires in COVID-19. Sequencing was performed with immunoSEQ multiplex PCR; in TCRdb, only in-frame clones are kept and a portion is missing. The data hold under 400,000 clones, with roughly 88% observed a single time. The sequenced material came from peripheral blood. These receptors all come from a woman under 40 with COVID-19, enrolled during active disease. CDR3s leave out the opening cysteine and the closing phenylalanine or tryptophan.

v_call: TRBV28
cdr3_aa: ASSPPFTGLGDSPLH

v_call: TRBV24-1
cdr3_aa: ATSDQDRFGNEKLF

v_call: TRBV7-9
cdr3_aa: ASSLSYEQY

v_call: TRBV25-1
cdr3_aa: ASRNPGLGGYT

v_call: TRBV28
cdr3_aa: ASRGGYGYT

v_call: TRBV7-2
cdr3_aa: ASSLAGGNEQF

v_call: TRBV19
cdr3_aa: ASSIGAGGRETQY

v_call: TRBV6-5
cdr3_aa: ASSYSTGGPNEKLF

v_call: TRBV27
cdr3_aa: ASSSTGEANYGYT

v_call: TRBV5-1
cdr3_aa: ASSLRTGGFFSPLH

v_call: TRBV7-6
cdr3_aa: ASSSGLAGGRYEQY

v_call: TRBV19
cdr3_aa: ASRRTGDYEQY

v_call: TRBV28
cdr3_aa: ASSFIPTGMRNQPQH

v_call: TRBV3-1/TRBV3-2
cdr3_aa: ASSQVRAGVVDTQY

v_call: TRBV19
cdr3_aa: ASRVRLAGTDTQY

v_call: TRBV19
cdr3_aa: ASSTQNGNTIY

v_call: TRBV13
cdr3_aa: ASSPRGTRNEKLF

v_call: TRBV24-1
cdr3_aa: ATSDWTGSNEQF

v_call: TRBV7-8
cdr3_aa: ASSFEGGGDTQY

v_call: TRBV7-9
cdr3_aa: ASSPGGAHTDTQY

v_call: TRBV5-1
cdr3_aa: ASSLAGGTGNSPLH

v_call: TRBV4-1
cdr3_aa: ASGVRDRGGNEQF

v_call: TRBV2
cdr3_aa: ATRAPRGQVGKLF

v_call: TRBV19
cdr3_aa: ASSTTGARGNTIY

v_call: TRBV5-4
cdr3_aa: ASSLEPPGLAGYYEQY

v_call: TRBV28
cdr3_aa: ASSVTGILYNEQF

v_call: TRBV3-1/TRBV3-2
cdr3_aa: ASSQAPGSHEQY

v_call: TRBV19
cdr3_aa: ASTPQVDRQETQY

v_call: TRBV4-2
cdr3_aa: ASSLLGVGGTGELF

v_call: TRBV5-1
cdr3_aa: ASSLGPSVRNEQF

v_call: TRBV4-1
cdr3_aa: ASSQWTGDEQY

v_call: TRBV19
cdr3_aa: ASSIIESNQPQH

v_call: TRBV19
cdr3_aa: ASTARERYNEQF

v_call: TRBV6-1
cdr3_aa: ASSEGWQGLNQPQH

v_call: TRBV27
cdr3_aa: ASSSPARSSASGANVLT

v_call: TRBV2
cdr3_aa: ASSEARLAGVNEQF